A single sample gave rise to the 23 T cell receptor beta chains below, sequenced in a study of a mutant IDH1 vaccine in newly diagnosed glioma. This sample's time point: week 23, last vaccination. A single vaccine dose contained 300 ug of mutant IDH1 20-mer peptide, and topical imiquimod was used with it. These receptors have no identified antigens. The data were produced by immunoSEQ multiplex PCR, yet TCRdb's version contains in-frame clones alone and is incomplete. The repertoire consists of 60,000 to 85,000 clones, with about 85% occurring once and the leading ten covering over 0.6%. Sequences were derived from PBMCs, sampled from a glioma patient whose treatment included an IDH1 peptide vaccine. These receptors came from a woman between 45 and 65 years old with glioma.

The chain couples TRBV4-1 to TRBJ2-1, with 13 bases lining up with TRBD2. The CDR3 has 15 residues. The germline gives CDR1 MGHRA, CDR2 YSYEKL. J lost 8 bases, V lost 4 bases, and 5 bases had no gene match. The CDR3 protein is CASSPRTSGRHEQFF. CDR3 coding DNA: TGCGCCAGCAGCCCACGGACTAGCGGGAGACATGAGCAGTTCTTC.

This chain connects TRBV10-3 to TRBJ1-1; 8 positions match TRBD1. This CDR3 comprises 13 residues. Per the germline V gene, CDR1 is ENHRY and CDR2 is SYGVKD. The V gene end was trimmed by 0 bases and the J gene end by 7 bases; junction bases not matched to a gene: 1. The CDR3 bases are TGTGCCATCAGTGAGTCGGGACAGGATGAAGCTTTCTTT. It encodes CAISESGQDEAFF.

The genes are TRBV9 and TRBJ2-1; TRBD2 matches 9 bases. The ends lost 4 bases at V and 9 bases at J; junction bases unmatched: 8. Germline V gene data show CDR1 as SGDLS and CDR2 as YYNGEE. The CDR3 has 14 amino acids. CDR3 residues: CASSRGGRGIEQFF. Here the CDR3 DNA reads TGTGCCAGCAGCAGGGGCGGGAGGGGTATTGAGCAGTTCTTC.

The CDR3 here is CASGGTSGRGGTDTQYF. CDR3 nucleotides: TGTGCCAGCGGCGGGACTAGCGGACGCGGTGGCACAGATACGCAGTATTTT. V gene TRBV7-3 combines with J gene TRBJ2-3; 11 positions agree with TRBD2. Germline V gene lookup returns CDR1 SGHTA and CDR2 FQGTGA. The CDR3 extends over 17 amino acids. Trimming removed 8 bases from V and 1 base from J; junction bases left unmatched: 11.

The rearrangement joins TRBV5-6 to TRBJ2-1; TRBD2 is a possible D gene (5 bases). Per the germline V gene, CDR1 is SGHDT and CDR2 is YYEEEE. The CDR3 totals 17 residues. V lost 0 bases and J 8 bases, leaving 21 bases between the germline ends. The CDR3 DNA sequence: TGTGCCAGCAGCTTGGAAGTGGGGATAAGGGAGAGGGATGAGCAGTTCTTC. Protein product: CASSLEVGIRERDEQFF.

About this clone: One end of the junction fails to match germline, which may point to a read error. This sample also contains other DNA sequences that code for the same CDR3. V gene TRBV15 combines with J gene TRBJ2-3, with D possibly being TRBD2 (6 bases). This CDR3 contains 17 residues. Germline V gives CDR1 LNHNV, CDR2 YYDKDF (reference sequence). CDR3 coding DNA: TGTGCCACCAGCAGCTTTCCCCGAAAAACTAGCACAGATACACAGTATTTT. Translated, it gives CATSSFPRKTSTDTQYF.

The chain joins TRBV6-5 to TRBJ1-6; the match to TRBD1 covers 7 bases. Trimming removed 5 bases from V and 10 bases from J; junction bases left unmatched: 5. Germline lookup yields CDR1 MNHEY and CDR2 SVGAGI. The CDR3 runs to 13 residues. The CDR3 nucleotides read TGTGCCAGCAGTAACAGGGGCCACTCACCCCTCCACTTT. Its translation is CASSNRGHSPLHF.

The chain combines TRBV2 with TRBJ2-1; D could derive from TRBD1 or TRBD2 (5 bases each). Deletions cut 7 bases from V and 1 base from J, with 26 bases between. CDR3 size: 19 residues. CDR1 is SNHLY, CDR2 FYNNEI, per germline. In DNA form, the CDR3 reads TGTGCCAGCAATGCCGATAAAACCGAGGGGTACAGTTCCTACAATGAGCAGTTCTTC. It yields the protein CASNADKTEGYSSYNEQFF.

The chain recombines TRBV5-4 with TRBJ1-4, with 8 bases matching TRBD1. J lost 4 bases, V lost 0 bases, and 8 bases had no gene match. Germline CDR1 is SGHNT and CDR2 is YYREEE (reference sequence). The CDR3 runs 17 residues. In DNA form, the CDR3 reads TGTGCCAGCAGCTTGGTTTCTGGGACAGGTGGTAATGAAAAACTGTTTTTT. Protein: CASSLVSGTGGNEKLFF.

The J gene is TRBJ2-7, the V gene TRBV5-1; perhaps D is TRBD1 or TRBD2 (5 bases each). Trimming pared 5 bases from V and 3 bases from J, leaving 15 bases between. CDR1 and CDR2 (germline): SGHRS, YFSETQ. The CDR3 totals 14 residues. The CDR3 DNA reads TGCGCCAGCAGGCCGGGCAGGGACCTCTACGAGCAGTACTTC. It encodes CASRPGRDLYEQYF.

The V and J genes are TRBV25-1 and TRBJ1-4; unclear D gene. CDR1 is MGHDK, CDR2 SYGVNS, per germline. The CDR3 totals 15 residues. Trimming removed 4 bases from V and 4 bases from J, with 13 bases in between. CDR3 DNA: TGTGCCAGCAGTGGGGAGTTGGTGGGTAATGAAAAACTGTTTTTT. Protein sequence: CASSGELVGNEKLFF.

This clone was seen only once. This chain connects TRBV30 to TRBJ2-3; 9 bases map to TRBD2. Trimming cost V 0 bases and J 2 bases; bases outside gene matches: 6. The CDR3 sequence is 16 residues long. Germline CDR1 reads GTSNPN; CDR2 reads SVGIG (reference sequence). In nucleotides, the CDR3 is TGTGCCTGGAGTGTCGATCTAGCGGGGAACACAGATACGCAGTATTTT. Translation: CAWSVDLAGNTDTQYF.

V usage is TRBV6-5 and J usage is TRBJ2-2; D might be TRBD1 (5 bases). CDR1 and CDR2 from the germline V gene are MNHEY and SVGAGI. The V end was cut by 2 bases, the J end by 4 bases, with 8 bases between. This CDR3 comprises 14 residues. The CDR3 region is CASSYRGLTGELFF. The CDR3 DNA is TGTGCCAGCAGTTACAGGGGCCTCACCGGGGAGCTGTTTTTT.

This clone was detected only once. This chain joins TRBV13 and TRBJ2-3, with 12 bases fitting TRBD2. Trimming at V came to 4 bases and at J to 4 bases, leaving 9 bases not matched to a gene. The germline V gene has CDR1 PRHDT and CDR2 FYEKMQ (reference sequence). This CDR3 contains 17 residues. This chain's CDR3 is CASSSRSSGRVSDTQYF. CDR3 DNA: TGTGCCAGCAGCTCCCGGTCTAGCGGGAGGGTCTCAGATACGCAGTATTTT.

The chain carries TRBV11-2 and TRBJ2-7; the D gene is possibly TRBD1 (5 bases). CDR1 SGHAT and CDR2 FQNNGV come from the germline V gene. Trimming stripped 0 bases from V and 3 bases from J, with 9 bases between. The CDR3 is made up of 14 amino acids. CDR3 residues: CASSLDLGVYEQYF. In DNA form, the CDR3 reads TGTGCCAGCAGCTTAGATCTAGGGGTCTACGAGCAGTACTTC.

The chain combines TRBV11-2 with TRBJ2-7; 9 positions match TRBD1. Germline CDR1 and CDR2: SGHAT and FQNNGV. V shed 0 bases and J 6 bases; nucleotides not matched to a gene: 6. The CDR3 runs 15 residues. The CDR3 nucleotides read TGTGCCAGCAGCTTAGATCCCGGGACAGGGCGCGAGCAGTACTTC. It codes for CASSLDPGTGREQYF.

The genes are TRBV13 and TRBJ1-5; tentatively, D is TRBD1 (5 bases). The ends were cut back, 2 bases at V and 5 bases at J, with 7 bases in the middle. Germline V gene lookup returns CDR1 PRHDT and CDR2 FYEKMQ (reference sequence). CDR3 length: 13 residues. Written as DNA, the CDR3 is TGTGCCAGCAGCTTACAGGGCGATCAGCCCCAGCATTTT. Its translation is CASSLQGDQPQHF.

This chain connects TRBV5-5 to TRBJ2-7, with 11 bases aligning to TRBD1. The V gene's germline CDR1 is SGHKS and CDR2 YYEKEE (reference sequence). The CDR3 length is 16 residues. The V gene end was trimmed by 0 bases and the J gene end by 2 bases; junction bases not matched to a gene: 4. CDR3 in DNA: TGTGCCAGCAGCTTGGGCGGGACAGGGGGTGCCTACGAGCAGTACTTC. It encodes CASSLGGTGGAYEQYF.

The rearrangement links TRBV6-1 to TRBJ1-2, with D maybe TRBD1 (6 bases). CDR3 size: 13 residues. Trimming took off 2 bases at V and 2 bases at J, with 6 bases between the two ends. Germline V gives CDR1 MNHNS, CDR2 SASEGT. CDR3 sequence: CASSETGNYGYTF. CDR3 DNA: TGTGCCAGCAGTGAAACAGGGAACTATGGCTACACCTTC.

The CDR3 spells CASTGLAKETQYF. Written as DNA, the CDR3 is TGTGCCAGCACGGGACTAGCGAAGGAGACCCAGTACTTC. The chain couples TRBV2 to TRBJ2-5; 10 bases are shared with TRBD2. The CDR3 has 13 amino acids. With 7 bases clipped from V and 5 bases from J, the junction kept 4 bases outside the gene matches. Germline lookup yields CDR1 SNHLY and CDR2 FYNNEI.

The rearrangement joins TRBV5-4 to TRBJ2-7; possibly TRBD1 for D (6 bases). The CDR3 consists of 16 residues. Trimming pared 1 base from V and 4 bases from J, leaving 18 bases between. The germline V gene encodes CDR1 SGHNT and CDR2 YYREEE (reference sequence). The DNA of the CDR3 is TGTGCCAGCAGCTTGATTGGATCACGAGGGGGATACGAGCAGTACTTC. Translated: CASSLIGSRGGYEQYF.

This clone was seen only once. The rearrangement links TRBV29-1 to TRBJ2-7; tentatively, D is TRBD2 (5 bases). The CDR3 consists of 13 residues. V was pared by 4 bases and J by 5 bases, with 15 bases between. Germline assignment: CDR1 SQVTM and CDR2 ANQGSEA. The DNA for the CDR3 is TGCAGCGTTGGACTACCCCCGGGGAACGAGCAGTACTTC. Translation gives CSVGLPPGNEQYF.

The CDR3 here is CASRRSYEQYF. The CDR3 region has the DNA TGTGCCAGCAGACGGAGTTACGAGCAGTACTTC. The chain carries TRBV28 and TRBJ2-7, with no clear D. The CDR3 sequence is 11 residues long. With 6 bases removed from V and 4 bases from J, the gap between germline ends came to 7 bases. Germline V gene lookup returns CDR1 MDHEN and CDR2 SYDVKM. The variable domain in full, completed from reference TRBV28 and TRBJ2-7, reads DVKVTQSSRYLVKRTGEKVFLECVQDMDHENMFWYRQDPGLGLRLIYFSYDVKMKEKGDIPEGYSVSREKKERFSLILESASTNQTSMYLCASRRSYEQYFGPGTRLTVT.